These 29 T cell receptor beta chains originate from one sample sequenced in a study of type 1 regulatory T cells. Regarding the study as a whole: Tr1 cells had a more restricted TCR repertoire than non-Tr1 cells.

Using its own MiXCR run on the reads, TCRdb lists one record per CDR3 protein. This sample carries fewer than 80,000 distinct CDR3 sequences, roughly 20% of them seen once, and the ten largest clones take 8.3%. These receptors have no identified antigens. Sequencing was performed on cultured type 1 regulatory T (Tr1) cells, either the whole culture or a sorted fraction (not recorded which). These receptors all stem from a human donor in good health.

The chain carries TRBV20-1 and TRBJ2-5; 11 positions match TRBD2. The CDR3 is 16 residues long. Trimming cost V 2 bases and J 4 bases; bases outside gene matches: 9. Germline assignment: CDR1 DFQATT and CDR2 SNEGSKA (reference sequence). The DNA of the CDR3 is TGCAGTGCTAGACCTTTTCGACTAGCGGGACGAGAGACCCAGTACTTC. Translating it yields CSARPFRLAGRETQYF.

This clonotype was counted only a few times. The chain is built from TRBV20-1 and TRBJ2-7; TRBD2 aligns across 9 bases. Per the germline V gene, CDR1 is DFQATT and CDR2 is SNEGSKA (reference sequence). This CDR3 is built from 14 residues. V lost 4 bases, J lost 3 bases, and 7 bases stayed unmatched. The chain's CDR3 is CSATLAGTHYEQYF. The CDR3 DNA reads as TGCAGTGCTACTCTAGCGGGAACTCACTACGAGCAGTACTTC.

V is TRBV19 and J is TRBJ2-7; tentatively, D is TRBD1 or TRBD2 (6 bases each). V was trimmed by 5 bases and J by 3 bases, leaving 20 bases between them. Germline CDR1 is LNHDA and CDR2 is SQIVND (reference sequence). The CDR3 loop spans 16 amino acids. CDR3 sequence (DNA): TGTGCCAGTAGTCCCCGTCGACAGGCCGGGAGCTACGAGCAGTACTTC. It encodes CASSPRRQAGSYEQYF.

This rearrangement joins TRBV27 to TRBJ2-1; 11 nucleotides line up with TRBD2. The CDR3 is 15 amino acids. CDR1 is MNHEY and CDR2 is SMNVEV in the germline V gene (reference sequence). J lost 5 bases, V lost 6 bases, and 6 bases had no gene match. In DNA form, the CDR3 reads TGTGCCAGCAGCCCAACTAGCGGGAGCCACAATGAGCAGTTCTTC. It translates to CASSPTSGSHNEQFF.

V and J are TRBV7-9 and TRBJ1-2; D perhaps matches TRBD1 (5 bases). Germline values: CDR1 SEHNR, CDR2 FQNEAQ (reference sequence). The CDR3 sequence is 13 residues long. V dropped 5 bases and J dropped 8 bases, with 15 bases sitting between them. In DNA form, the CDR3 reads TGTGCCAGCAGCCACCGGGACCGGCAAGGCTACACCTTC. Its protein product is CASSHRDRQGYTF.

Only a few counts were recorded for this clonotype. The chain combines TRBV5-5 with TRBJ2-1; TRBD2 is a possible D gene (5 bases). CDR3 length equals 12 residues. CDR1 is SGHKS, CDR2 YYEKEE, per germline (reference sequence). The V end was cut by 0 bases, the J end by 12 bases, with 10 bases between. CDR3 nucleotide sequence: TGTGCCAGCAGCTTGGTGGGGAGCTTGCAGTTCTTC. Translation gives CASSLVGSLQFF.

This clonotype was counted only a few times. The chain carries TRBV5-1 and TRBJ2-2, with a weak D call TRBD1 (6 bases). Germline CDR1 reads SGHRS; CDR2 reads YFSETQ. This CDR3 spans 14 amino acids. V was clipped by 7 bases and J by 3 bases, with 13 bases between them. The CDR3 DNA sequence: TGCGCCAGCCGACAGGTCAAGGACACCGGGGAGCTGTTTTTT. Encoded protein: CASRQVKDTGELFF.

This clonotype rates as large. The J gene is TRBJ1-1, the V gene TRBV5-1; no firm D call. The CDR3 spans 14 residues. CDR1 and CDR2 from the germline V gene are SGHRS and YFSETQ. V lost 1 base and J 0 bases, leaving 7 bases between the germline ends. DNA of the CDR3: TGCGCCAGCAGCTTGAGGATCATGAACACTGAAGCTTTCTTT. Protein sequence: CASSLRIMNTEAFF.

This clonotype was detected only a few times. The chain's CDR3 is CASSQAGTSGTLYEQYF. The CDR3 bases are TGTGCCAGCAGCCAAGCCGGGACTAGCGGGACCCTCTACGAGCAGTACTTC. This rearrangement joins TRBV4-2 to TRBJ2-7, with TRBD2 identical over 13 bases. CDR3 length equals 17 residues. Germline V lookup: CDR1 LGHNA, CDR2 YNFKEQ. V was pared by 1 base and J by 3 bases, with 6 bases of the junction left unmatched.

This clonotype was detected a few times. The J gene is TRBJ1-2, the V gene TRBV6-1; no firm D call. V dropped 0 bases and J dropped 8 bases, with 7 bases sitting between them. The CDR3 length is 12 residues. CDR1 and CDR2 (germline): MNHNS, SASEGT. CDR3 protein: CASSEAGLGYTF. CDR3 bases: TGTGCCAGCAGTGAAGCAGGGTTAGGCTACACCTTC.

This clonotype was picked up a small number of times. This chain links TRBV5-1 with TRBJ2-2; the match to TRBD1 covers 11 bases. The CDR3 loop spans 15 amino acids. Germline V gene data show CDR1 as SGHRS and CDR2 as YFSETQ. V shed 4 bases and J 4 bases; nucleotides not matched to a gene: 3. This chain's CDR3 is CASSEGQGVTGELFF. In nucleotides, the CDR3 is TGCGCCAGCAGCGAGGGACAGGGGGTCACCGGGGAGCTGTTTTTT.

This clonotype was seen more than once but under ten times. V and J are TRBV4-2 and TRBJ1-1; D might be TRBD1 (5 bases). CDR1 is LGHNA, CDR2 YNFKEQ, per germline. The CDR3 is 15 residues long. The germline V and J ends were trimmed by 6 bases and 3 bases, with 17 bases remaining between them. The CDR3 here is CASRRETGAYTEAFF. In nucleotides, the CDR3 is TGTGCCAGCAGACGTGAGACCGGGGCGTACACTGAAGCTTTCTTT.

As concerns this clonotype: A single base separates this from a much larger clone, so it may be a read error. This chain links TRBV20-1 with TRBJ2-7, with 8 nucleotides matching TRBD2. The V segment lost 3 bases and the J segment 9 bases; nucleotides outside the gene matches: 10. From germline, CDR1 is DFQATT and CDR2 SNEGSKA (reference sequence). The CDR3 is made up of 13 amino acids. CDR3 loop: CSARFSGEGRQYF. In nucleotides, the CDR3 is TGCAGTGCTAGGTTTAGCGGGGAAGGGCGGCAGTACTTC.

J is TRBJ2-1 and V is TRBV12-3 or TRBV12-4; D may match TRBD1 or TRBD2 (5 bases each). The CDR3 has 12 amino acids. The germline V and J ends were trimmed by 6 bases and 3 bases, with 6 bases remaining between them. Here the CDR3 reads CASRGDYNEQFF. The CDR3 DNA reads TGTGCCAGCAGGGGGGACTACAATGAGCAGTTCTTC.

The chain combines TRBV5-1 with TRBJ2-3; 9 bases match TRBD2. J was trimmed by 7 bases and V by 2 bases; bases with no gene match: 5. Per the germline V gene, CDR1 is SGHRS and CDR2 is YFSETQ. This CDR3 comprises 14 residues. The CDR3 coding sequence is TGCGCCAGCAGCTTTAGCGGGAGTCGGTATACGCAGTATTTT. Encoded protein: CASSFSGSRYTQYF.

Only a few counts were recorded for this clonotype. This chain joins TRBV30 and TRBJ1-2, with 7 bases matching TRBD1. CDR1 GTSNPN and CDR2 SVGIG come from the germline V gene (reference sequence). The CDR3 spans 13 residues. J was trimmed by 8 bases and V by 2 bases; bases with no gene match: 8. The CDR3 DNA is TGTGCCTGGAGTCACAACAGGGGTAGGGGCTACACCTTC. Encoded protein: CAWSHNRGRGYTF. Filled out from reference TRBV30 and TRBJ1-2, the complete variable domain reads SQTIHQWPATLVQPVGSPLSLECTVEGTSNPNLYWYRQAAGRGLQLLFYSVGIGQISSEVPQNLSASRPQDRQFILSSKKLLLSDSGFYLCAWSHNRGRGYTFGSGTRLTVV.

This clonotype has a handful of counts. This chain's CDR3 is CASSEGTSADTQYF. In DNA, the CDR3 is TGCGCCAGCAGCGAAGGGACTAGCGCGGATACGCAGTATTTT. The V call is TRBV5-1, the J call TRBJ2-3; 10 positions agree with TRBD2. V lost 4 bases to trimming and J lost 6 bases; unmatched junction nucleotides: 5. CDR1 and CDR2 (germline): SGHRS, YFSETQ. The CDR3 has 14 residues.

The chain has TRBV30 and TRBJ2-1; TRBD2 matches 8 bases. Germline assignment: CDR1 GTSNPN and CDR2 SVGIG (reference sequence). The CDR3 length is 12 residues. The CDR3 here is CGGLSGSVEQFF. CDR3 nucleotides: TGTGGGGGACTAAGCGGGAGCGTTGAGCAGTTCTTC.

This clonotype was seen repeatedly, ten times or more. This chain joins TRBV7-2 and TRBJ1-6; TRBD1 agrees at 9 bases. The trim removed 3 bases at V and 9 bases at J, leaving 0 bases unmatched. Germline V lookup: CDR1 SGHTA, CDR2 FQGNSA. The CDR3 runs 13 residues. CDR3 DNA: TGTGCCAGCAGCTTGACAGGGGGTTCACCCCTCCACTTT. It specifies CASSLTGGSPLHF.

The chain employs TRBV18 and TRBJ2-2; D possibly corresponds to TRBD2 (5 bases). Germline loops: CDR1 KGHSH, CDR2 LQKENI. This CDR3 spans 16 amino acids. Between the trimmed V and J ends, which lost 2 bases and 3 bases, there was a span of 13 bases. The CDR3: CASSPSTPRDTGELFF. The CDR3 region has the DNA TGTGCCAGCTCACCATCGACACCGAGGGACACCGGGGAGCTGTTTTTT.

This clonotype was found a few times. V gene TRBV7-2 combines with J gene TRBJ2-7; TRBD2 matches at 9 bases. This CDR3 contains 15 residues. CDR1 and CDR2 from the germline V gene are SGHTA and FQGNSA. J gave up 4 bases and V 1 base, and 5 bases lay outside the gene matches. CDR3 region: CASSLGAGGKYEQYF. In DNA form, the CDR3 reads TGTGCCAGCAGCTTAGGGGCGGGAGGGAAGTACGAGCAGTACTTC. Supplemented by reference TRBV7-2 and TRBJ2-7, the full variable domain reads GAGVSQSPSNKVTEKGKDVELRCDPISGHTALYWYRQSLGQGLEFLIYFQGNSAPDKSGLPSDRFSAERTGGSVSTLTIQRTQQEDSAVYLCASSLGAGGKYEQYFGPGTRLTVT.

This clonotype was counted ten times or more. V usage is TRBV11-2 and J usage is TRBJ2-1; D call uncertain. CDR1 and CDR2 from the germline V gene are SGHAT and FQNNGV. V shed 5 bases and J shed 8 bases, with 19 bases lying between them. The CDR3 length is 15 residues. The CDR3 here is CASSQRVFSGDEQFF. CDR3 DNA sequence: TGTGCCAGCAGCCAAAGGGTCTTTTCGGGCGATGAGCAGTTCTTC.

Ten or more counts support this clonotype. The rearrangement joins TRBV27 to TRBJ1-6; D unresolved. CDR3 length: 19 residues. Germline lookup yields CDR1 MNHEY and CDR2 SMNVEV (reference sequence). Trimming shortened V by 7 bases and J by 0 bases, and 22 bases separated the two germline ends. CDR3 in amino acids: CASTINRGIGSSYNSPLHF. CDR3 sequence (DNA): TGTGCCAGCACTATTAATCGGGGAATTGGGAGCTCCTATAATTCACCCCTCCACTTT.

This clonotype was recorded a few times. The chain carries TRBV5-1 and TRBJ1-3; the D gene is possibly TRBD1 (6 bases). V was pared by 0 bases and J by 2 bases, with 15 bases between. Germline V gene sequence: CDR1 SGHRS, CDR2 YFSETQ. The CDR3 consists of 17 residues. CDR3 loop: CASSLDFGYRAGNTIYF. CDR3 coding DNA: TGCGCCAGCAGCTTGGATTTTGGATACAGGGCTGGAAACACCATATATTTT.

The J gene is TRBJ2-6, the V gene TRBV20-1; D might be TRBD2 (6 bases). This CDR3 contains 14 residues. The germline CDR1 and CDR2 sequences are DFQATT and SNEGSKA (reference sequence). With 6 bases removed from V and 4 bases from J, the gap between germline ends came to 13 bases. The CDR3, as DNA: TGCAGTGCGCTGGGACTGTCCGGGGCCAACGTCCTGACTTTC. Its protein product is CSALGLSGANVLTF.

This clonotype has a count of ten or more. The CDR3 nucleotides are TGTGCCAGCAGCGCCGGGACAGCTAACTATGGCTACACCTTC. Amino acid sequence: CASSAGTANYGYTF. The chain employs TRBV5-5 and TRBJ1-2, with TRBD1 matching 7 bases. Unmatched junction bases numbered 3, after V lost 4 bases and J lost 0 bases. Germline values: CDR1 SGHKS, CDR2 YYEKEE (reference sequence). The CDR3 is made up of 14 amino acids.

This clonotype has at least ten counts. This sequence joins TRBV12-3 or TRBV12-4 and TRBJ2-3; tentatively, D is TRBD1 (6 bases). The CDR3 sequence is 16 residues long. Trimming took off 6 bases at V and 0 bases at J, with 16 bases between the two ends. For the CDR3, the DNA is TGTGCCAGCAGACCAGGACAGTCCCAAAGCACAGATACGCAGTATTTT. Residues: CASRPGQSQSTDTQYF.

The genes are TRBV20-1 and TRBJ2-5; TRBD2 agrees at 8 bases. Germline CDR1 DFQATT, CDR2 SNEGSKA (reference sequence). V shed 3 bases and J 3 bases; nucleotides not matched to a gene: 3. This CDR3 region has 13 residues. The CDR3 DNA is TGCAGTGCTAGTCCGGGGGGGAAAGAGACCCAGTACTTC. It translates to CSASPGGKETQYF.

The chain joins TRBV20-1 to TRBJ1-4; D is undetermined. CDR3 length equals 14 residues. Trimming left V 0 bases short and J 1 base short, with 6 bases between. Germline lookup yields CDR1 DFQATT and CDR2 SNEGSKA (reference sequence). CDR3 nucleotide sequence: TGCAGTGCTAGAGATTACGGAACTAATGAAAAACTGTTTTTT. This codes for CSARDYGTNEKLFF.